This T cell receptor beta chain was recovered during a study of control samples from healthy donors and cancer patients. Repertoires were generated with immunoSEQ multiplex PCR, while TCRdb's copy carries only in-frame clones and drops some. The data hold about 86,000 clones, with approximately 88% observed a single time. V shed 6 bases and J shed 8 bases, with 17 bases lying between them. This CDR3 is 14 amino acids long. CDR1 and CDR2 (germline): ENHRY, SYGVKD. In its sample, this clone was seen once. V and J are TRBV10-3 and TRBJ2-1, with a weak D call TRBD2 (5 bases). The sequence was collected from a woman in her fifties or sixties with colorectal cancer. Sequenced input: PBMCs. The CDR3 nucleotides are TGTGCCATCAGCTACGCACCGGGGAGCGATGAGCAGTTCTTC. Its translation: CAISYAPGSDEQFF.